A selection of T cell receptor beta chains follows, all from one sample in a study of OX40 agonist ivuxolimab in advanced cancers. This table comes from immunoSEQ multiplex PCR, and its TCRdb copy is limited to in-frame clones, with some not included. The sample has around 95,000 clones; under 95% are singletons. Sample: CD4+ or CD8+ T cells sorted from blood, taken in a trial of the OX40 agonist ivuxolimab. The receptors stem from an adult with an advanced solid tumor such as melanoma, head and neck, liver or kidney cancer. Both conserved end residues are part of each CDR3. The D gene is left open where the match is weak. Clone size is not always given. Where it is, it says once, few, many or a class for expanded clones.

clone_size,d_call,j_call,v_call,cdr3_aa,cdr3_nt
.,.,TRBJ2-7,TRBV5-6,CASSYRLAAEYF,TGTGCCAGCAGCTATCGTTTAGCGGCGGAGTACTTC
.,TRBD2,TRBJ2-1,TRBV27,CASRRSGIQRNEQFF,TGTGCCAGCAGAAGGAGCGGGATTCAAAGGAATGAGCAGTTCTTC
.,.,TRBJ2-2,TRBV5-8,CASSLKAIARELFF,TGTGCCAGCAGCTTGAAGGCCATAGCCAGGGAGCTGTTTTTT
.,.,TRBJ2-3,TRBV10-3,CAISSGTDTQYF,TGTGCCATCAGCTCCGGCACAGATACGCAGTATTTT
.,TRBD2,TRBJ2-3,TRBV6-1,CASGVLAGALDTQYF,TGTGCCAGCGGGGTGCTAGCGGGAGCTTTAGATACGCAGTATTTT
.,.,TRBJ2-7,TRBV10-3,CAISGGYEQYF,TGTGCCATCTCTGGGGGCTACGAGCAGTACTTC
.,TRBD1,TRBJ2-1,TRBV18,CASSPPRQGVYNEQFF,TGTGCCAGCTCACCACCTAGACAGGGGGTTTACAATGAGCAGTTCTTC
.,.,TRBJ1-1,TRBV29-1,CSAISSLGGTEAFF,TGCAGCGCTATTAGCAGCCTTGGAGGCACTGAAGCTTTCTTT
.,TRBD1,TRBJ1-1,TRBV5-1,CASSLTGESTEAFF,TGCGCCAGCAGCTTGACAGGGGAAAGCACTGAAGCTTTCTTT
.,.,TRBJ1-2,TRBV7-2,CASILAGWGDRYTF,TGTGCCAGCATCCTTGCCGGGTGGGGGGACCGCTACACCTTC
.,.,TRBJ1-5,TRBV28,CASSFRQGWQPQHF,TGTGCCAGCAGTTTCCGGCAGGGGTGGCAGCCCCAGCATTTT
.,TRBD1,TRBJ1-2,TRBV5-1,CASSLEGQSGYTF,TGCGCCAGCAGCTTGGAGGGACAGAGTGGCTACACCTTC
.,.,TRBJ1-2,TRBV5-6,CASSPGGGSSLVYGYTF,TGTGCCAGCAGCCCGGGAGGAGGCAGTTCCCTTGTTTATGGCTACACCTTC
.,TRBD1,TRBJ1-2,TRBV7-9,CASSLDWGQAVDGYTF,TGTGCCAGCAGCTTAGATTGGGGACAGGCCGTGGATGGCTACACCTTC
few,.,TRBJ1-5,TRBV28,CASSSGYSNQPQHF,TGTGCCAGCAGTTCCGGATATAGCAATCAGCCCCAGCATTTT
.,TRBD2,TRBJ2-3,TRBV5-4,CASSPTSDTQYF,TGTGCCAGCAGCCCGACTAGCGACACGCAGTATTTT
.,TRBD1,TRBJ1-2,TRBV6-1,CASSVLVEGARYGYTF,TGTGCCAGCAGTGTACTTGTCGAGGGGGCTCGGTATGGCTACACCTTC
.,TRBD2,TRBJ2-1,TRBV5-6,CASSLEGSGTYNEQFF,TGTGCCAGCAGCTTGGAGGGTAGCGGGACCTACAATGAGCAGTTCTTC
.,TRBD1,TRBJ2-2,TRBV29-1,CSVLIRDSRIRGTGELFF,TGCAGCGTTCTAATCCGGGACAGTCGTATTAGGGGCACCGGGGAGCTGTTTTTT
once,TRBD1,TRBJ2-4,TRBV11-3,CASSPGRQGANIQYF,TGTGCCAGCAGCCCGGGAAGGCAGGGGGCTAACATTCAGTACTTC
.,.,TRBJ2-3,TRBV2,CASLAVSTDTQYF,TGTGCCAGCTTGGCCGTAAGCACAGATACGCAGTATTTT
few,.,TRBJ1-2,TRBV6-5,CASTPFVAFPYGYTF,TGTGCCAGCACCCCCTTTGTAGCCTTCCCTTATGGCTACACCTTC
.,TRBD1,TRBJ1-2,TRBV28,CASSPPGTGSYGYTF,TGTGCCAGCAGTCCCCCAGGGACAGGGAGCTATGGCTACACCTTC
.,.,TRBJ2-3,TRBV27,CASRRPSTDTQYF,TGTGCCAGCAGGCGGCCGAGCACAGATACGCAGTATTTT
.,.,TRBJ2-3,TRBV19,CASSIRVSDTQYF,TGTGCCAGTAGTATCAGGGTTTCAGATACGCAGTATTTT
.,.,TRBJ2-1,TRBV2,CASSDYNEQFF,TGTGCCAGCAGTGATTACAATGAGCAGTTCTTC
once,TRBD1,TRBJ2-7,TRBV28,CASSFGGTVPREQYF,TGTGCCAGCAGTTTCGGTGGGACAGTGCCCCGCGAGCAGTACTTC
once,TRBD1,TRBJ1-4,TRBV6-1,CASSGDDRAWGEKLFF,TGTGCCAGCAGTGGCGATGACAGGGCCTGGGGGGAAAAACTGTTTTTT
.,.,TRBJ2-7,TRBV18,CASSPQGEGKYF,TGTGCCAGCTCACCCCAGGGGGAGGGGAAGTACTTC
.,.,TRBJ2-7,TRBV21-1,CASRSRDSKKISSGEQYF,TGTGCCAGCCGAAGCCGGGACAGCAAAAAAATATCAAGTGGCGAGCAGTACTTC
.,TRBD2,TRBJ2-1,TRBV7-6,CASSLVTSGSGEQFF,TGTGCCAGCAGCTTAGTCACTAGCGGGAGCGGAGAGCAGTTCTTC
.,TRBD1,TRBJ2-7,TRBV6-5,CASSTGGPYEQYF,TGTGCCAGCAGTACAGGGGGCCCCTACGAGCAGTACTTC
.,.,TRBJ2-7,TRBV10-3,CAISPGAGSEQYF,TGTGCCATCAGCCCCGGGGCAGGGTCCGAGCAGTACTTC
.,TRBD1,TRBJ2-2,TRBV7-2,CASSLEGGYTGELFF,TGTGCCAGCAGCTTAGAAGGGGGCTACACCGGGGAGCTGTTTTTT
.,.,TRBJ1-5,TRBV4-3,CASSAALNQPQHF,TGCGCCAGCAGCGCAGCACTCAATCAGCCCCAGCATTTT
.,TRBD1,TRBJ2-4,TRBV28,CASSLPGTGGNIQYF,TGTGCCAGCAGTTTACCCGGGACAGGGGGAAACATTCAGTACTTC
once,TRBD1,TRBJ1-2,TRBV4-3,CASSQTHRGGYGYTF,TGCGCCAGCAGCCAGACCCACAGGGGAGGGTATGGCTACACCTTC